This T cell receptor beta chain was retrieved from a study of cytomegalovirus exposure and HLA in healthy donors (dated by TCRdb to about 2017). Turning to the overall study: According to an earlier analysis of around 600 of the donors, about 179 million T cells yielded over 100 million unique TCR beta sequences and about 300 Gb of sequence data. On average, 235,054 unique TCR beta nucleotide sequences were sequenced per donor among some 430 genotyped donors of the cohort, with roughly 18% of those sequences being non-productive. HLA typing covered class I and class II loci at four-digit resolution. An early release that covered approximately 600 HLA-typed donors contained approximately 300 gigabases of sequencing data and 80 million or so unique TCR sequences. The study profiled the T cell repertoires of about 640 subjects by immunosequencing and related them to cytomegalovirus serostatus. Of the roughly 400 genotyped donors, over 70% fell in the genetic ancestry cluster associated with self-reported Caucasian donors. Besides the first cohort of around 670 subjects, a separate validation cohort made up of 120 different subjects was used. Donor age, sex, ethnicity and CMV serostatus were collected together with the repertoire data. Genome-wide SNP genotypes for about 60% of the roughly 700 donors were used in a later genetic analysis, which treated that subset as a discovery cohort. The study combined high-throughput TCR immunosequencing, statistical association of individual TCRs with disease status, and machine learning to predict cytomegalovirus infection status. Typing coverage varied by locus: roughly 629-640 donors for A, B, C, DRB1 and DQB1; approximately 500 for DQA1; some 610 for DPA1; roughly 450 for DPB1. The study aimed to test whether cataloging public T cell receptors could reveal signatures of past pathogen exposure. In the later analysis, no new phenotypic data were used to find candidate immune exposures; instead, reliance was placed on TCR beta sequences and their occurrence across donors. All discovery cohort repertoires had been generated on a single sequencing platform. In an earlier analysis of roughly 580 of the donors, high-throughput TCR beta sequencing was used to judge whether each TCR beta V gene segment behaved as functional or pseudogenic. A later analysis re-examined previously published TCR beta repertoires from just over 650 donors and added high-resolution HLA genotyping to investigate patterns of TCR occurrence. Several DR-DQ haplotypes were treated as single units for association and clustering because of strong linkage in the cohort.

In total, roughly 670 healthy bone marrow donors made up the cohort. At the time of sampling, all cohort members were nominally healthy, though unrecorded immune exposures were likely present. The donor tested CMV seronegative and was one of the 352 seronegative cohort members. A peripheral blood sample was provided by each donor, and peripheral blood mononuclear cells were used for TCR beta sequencing. Genomic DNA was extracted from the blood cell samples with the Qiagen DNeasy Blood Extraction Kit. General study outcomes and caveats: The 87-base-pair reads could not distinguish some IMGT-functional V segments, including TRBV6-2 and TRBV6-3, so those segments were excluded. Because counts were too low, about 18 rarely observed V segments, including chromosome 9 orphons, were left out of the earlier analysis of a few hundred of the donors. A later genetic analysis associated a missense DCLRE1C variant with V-gene and J-gene trimming of TCR beta chains, and an independent cohort replicated the association. While some public TCRs were present in many individuals, most TCR sequences turned up only very rarely across donors. In vitro tests confirmed that a few of the cytomegalovirus-associated TCR beta chains recognize cytomegalovirus antigens. The only immune exposure information available for the cohort was CMV serostatus. In this cohort, only TCR beta chains were sequenced, and detectable features were limited by the absence of alpha or paired-chain data. In both the original and validation cohorts, the classifier was reported to diagnose cytomegalovirus status with high specificity and sensitivity. Roughly uniform sequencing depth across donors was assumed in presence/absence analyses, although this assumption may not hold. A total of about 180 TCR beta chains were listed by the study as associated with cytomegalovirus. In a later analysis, HLA-associated TCR beta chains showed more clonal expansion and lower generation probabilities than non-associated chains that were equally common. A later analysis reported that several top co-occurrence clusters appeared linked to parvovirus B19, influenza, CMV and Epstein-Barr virus. An earlier analysis of around 540 of the donors showed that most TCR beta V segments appeared in productive rearrangements either about 87% or about 30% of the time, which broadly matched IMGT annotations. The authors suggested that the approach could potentially be generalized to other disease states and immunological phenotypes. Linkage disequilibrium might explain the correlated functional status among segregating V segments, but an unknown experimental factor could not be excluded. A later analysis associated roughly 17,000 TCR beta sequences with specific HLA alleles at a false discovery rate of 0.05. A group of highly shared sequence variants was considered likely to be a technical artifact of the sequencing pipeline. In a later analysis, most CMV-associated TCR beta chains were found to appear HLA-restricted, with HLA associations seemingly driven largely by CMV exposure. A further reported finding was that TCR beta sequences accurately predicted the HLA-A and HLA-B alleles for most subjects in the first cohort. According to a later analysis, TCR association rates differed among HLA loci, with DRB1 alleles showing the most associated TCRs and HLA-C alleles showing the fewest. Because HLA typing was unavailable for some donors at each locus, only the typed subset was used in association tests. When HLA alleles, especially DR and DQ, strongly co-occurred, TCR associations were difficult to assign to individual alleles. A later genetic analysis reported fewer N-insertions in productive TCRs among donors in an Asian-associated ancestry cluster than the approximately 670-donor mean.

Note on this clone: The antigen this receptor binds is unknown. Base qualities are not provided; no much larger clone lies one nucleotide away.

The protocol used for the library was the immunoSEQ multiplex PCR assay. For the multiplex PCR, a mixture combining 60 forward primers for TCR Vbeta segments and 13 reverse primers for TCR Jbeta segments was used. The CDR3 region of rearranged TCR beta genes was amplified from genomic DNA by a multiplex PCR assay. Amplified TCR beta libraries were sequenced as 87-base-pair reads on the Illumina HiSeq System. Regarding the original processing steps: Across the 666 repertoires, a later analysis counted around 80 million unique TCR beta chains, 9.5 million to 13 million of which were shared by at least two donors. Raw reads were error-corrected and collapsed into unique sequences with a nearest-neighbor algorithm that merged closely related sequences to remove PCR and sequencing errors. To assign V, D and J gene segments, CDR3 sequences were aligned to IMGT reference sequences. For a sequence to be retained, a match of at least six nucleotides was required to both a V gene segment and a J gene segment. Rearrangements were called productive when the CDR3 lacked stop codons and stayed in frame with V and J; all others were non-productive. Following IMGT convention, CDR3 was defined as the stretch from the second conserved V-encoded cysteine up to the conserved J-encoded phenylalanine. In an earlier analysis of approximately 500 of the donors, sequences lacking an unambiguous match to a single V gene segment were excluded. An earlier analysis of a few hundred of the donors called V segments functional above 56.7% productive rearrangements and segregating when the between-donor standard deviation exceeded 5%. To diagnose cytomegalovirus status from the catalog of TCR beta chain sequences, a statistical classification framework was built. In a later analysis, V and J genes were assigned by comparing TCR nucleotide sequences against IMGT/GENE-DB human TR gene sequences. Using the TCRdist pipeline, a later analysis assigned CDR3 sequences along with most-parsimonious VDJ recombination scenarios. A later analysis defined each TCR beta chain by its CDR3 amino acid sequence plus V-gene family, and excluded reads lacking a unique V-gene family. A later analysis removed 450 to 600 highly shared, low-generation-probability nucleotide sequences to deal with suspected cross-contamination and a sequencing artifact. For each public chain, a later analysis derived a clonal expansion index from normalized ranks of inferred template counts within each repertoire. Generation probabilities in a later analysis came from a VDJ recombination model fitted to out-of-frame rearrangements, and those results were checked against IGoR. In a later analysis, hypergeometric tests were used to score TCR-TCR, TCR-HLA and TCR-CMV co-occurrence, with a repertoire-size bias correction applied to TCR pairs. A later analysis estimated false discovery rates by permuting HLA or CMV assignments 20 times. A later analysis grouped co-occurring TCRs with DBSCAN, adding TCRdist sequence similarity when clustering within HLA-allele-positive subsets. Co-occurrence clustering excluded repertoires with fewer than 30,000 or more than 120,000 public chains, plus five with anomalous nucleotide sharing. TCRdb took over this immuneACCESS table, retaining in-frame rearrangements with V and J assigned. Such tables are incomplete; in checked studies, under half of the missing clones stem from an unresolved V gene, and the remainder is unexplained. Clone size and V and J calls were adopted from that table, with D and trimming inferred from the DNA. In all, the sample holds 75,000 to 100,000 clones, and roughly 79% of those were seen once. The leading ten clones occupy about 0.53% of the sample.

CDR3 length: 15 amino acids, cysteine to phenylalanine. Only the CDR3 DNA is retained, 45 bases long and in frame from the first base. From the germline V gene, CDR1 is SNHLY and CDR2 is FYNNEI. The TCR originated in a man under 40 in good health and CMV-seronegative. The sequence is built from TRBV2 and TRBJ2-5; 10 of the junction bases match TRBD1. Near its end, the DNA agrees better with TRBJ2-7, so the J call may be wrong. Sequencing was performed on PBMCs. The CDR3 in this case is CASSPRQGAIHEQYF. The DNA sequence reads TGTGCCAGCAGTCCACGACAGGGGGCAATCCACGAGCAGTACTTC.